These 11 T cell receptor beta chains came from one sample sequenced in a study of cytomegalovirus exposure and HLA in healthy donors (dated 2017 in TCRdb). Libraries were constructed by the immunoSEQ multiplex PCR assay. For the multiplex PCR, a mixture combining 60 forward primers for TCR Vbeta segments and 13 reverse primers for TCR Jbeta segments was used. Entries here come from immuneACCESS through TCRdb and include only in-frame sequences with V and J called. Some clones fail to appear in such tables; in the studies checked, an unresolved V gene covers under half of the shortfall, and the cause of the remainder is unknown. The sample has roughly 140,000 clones on record, around 75% of them singletons. The ten largest make up roughly 4.7% of the sample. The source material was PBMCs. These receptors were obtained from a man in his sixties in good health and CMV-seronegative.

The chain recombines TRBV27 with TRBJ2-1; TRBD2 aligns across 10 bases. Trimming at V came to 5 bases and at J to 5 bases, leaving 9 bases not matched to a gene. Germline V CDR1 and CDR2: MNHEY, SMNVEV (reference sequence). The CDR3 spans 16 residues. The CDR3 region is CASSTSLAGDHNEQFF. DNA for the CDR3: TGTGCCAGCAGTACATCCCTAGCGGGAGATCACAATGAGCAGTTCTTC.

The chain employs TRBV25-1 and TRBJ2-5; D gene ambiguous. Trimming cost V 5 bases and J 5 bases, with 15 bases left between them. This CDR3 has 14 residues. Germline V gene data show CDR1 as MGHDK and CDR2 as SYGVNS. The CDR3 DNA is TGTGCCAGCAGTCGGTCTCCGACGGAGGAGACCCAGTACTTC. Protein product: CASSRSPTEETQYF.

The V gene is TRBV6-1, the J gene TRBJ1-1; D may be TRBD1 (6 bases). Per germline, CDR1 MNHNS and CDR2 SASEGT. This CDR3 region has 16 residues. V lost 3 bases to trimming and J lost 1 base, with 15 bases between them. CDR3 protein: CASSDPPDSRNTEAFF. The CDR3 nucleotides read TGTGCCAGCAGTGACCCACCGGACAGCCGGAACACTGAAGCTTTCTTT.

The chain employs TRBV14 and TRBJ2-7; 9 nucleotides line up with TRBD1. Germline loops: CDR1 SGHDN, CDR2 FVKESK. The CDR3 has 15 residues. V shed 3 bases, J shed 6 bases, and the junction held 9 bases outside the gene matches. CDR3 nucleotides: TGTGCCAGCAGCCATATCGGACAGGGGAAGGTCGAGCAGTACTTC. It translates to CASSHIGQGKVEQYF.

This rearrangement joins TRBV7-3 to TRBJ1-6; 11 bases map to TRBD1. Germline loops: CDR1 SGHTA, CDR2 FQGTGA. This CDR3 contains 14 residues. After removal of 5 bases from V and 13 bases from J, the junction contained 7 bases not matched to a gene. The CDR3 sequence is CASSQTGQGGPLHF. The CDR3 DNA reads as TGTGCCAGCAGCCAAACGGGACAGGGGGGTCCCCTCCACTTT.

The chain has TRBV27 and TRBJ2-7, with 12 bases matching TRBD2. The V and J ends lost 6 bases and 3 bases, in that order; junction bases with no gene match: 3. Germline lookup yields CDR1 MNHEY and CDR2 SMNVEV (reference sequence). CDR3 size: 14 residues. CDR3 nucleotide sequence: TGTGCCAGCAGGGTACTAGCGGGAGGCTACGAGCAGTACTTC. Its protein is CASRVLAGGYEQYF.

This clone was picked up a small number of times. The genes are TRBV15 and TRBJ2-1; D is unclear. Germline lookup yields CDR1 LNHNV and CDR2 YYDKDF (reference sequence). The length of the CDR3 is 14 residues. V dropped 0 bases and J dropped 5 bases, with 8 bases sitting between them. CDR3 DNA: TGTGCCACCAGCAGAGATAGGCTAGACAATGAGCAGTTCTTC. As protein: CATSRDRLDNEQFF.

V usage is TRBV28 and J usage is TRBJ2-7, with 11 bases aligning to TRBD1. The CDR3 spans 15 residues. Losses at the gene ends were 7 bases for V and 7 bases for J; bases not matched to a gene: 12. Germline loops: CDR1 MDHEN, CDR2 SYDVKM. The CDR3 nucleotides read TGTGCCAGCACCTCGTCGAGGACAGGGGGCCTGGAGCAGTACTTC. This sequence encodes CASTSSRTGGLEQYF.

The chain uses TRBV10-1 and TRBJ1-1, with 7 bases fitting TRBD1. V was pared by 9 bases and J by 0 bases, with 4 bases of the junction left unmatched. The CDR3 covers 13 residues. Per the germline V gene, CDR1 is WNHNN and CDR2 is SYGVQD (reference sequence). Written as DNA, the CDR3 is TGCGCCAGTCGACAGGGAATGAACACTGAAGCTTTCTTT. It codes for CASRQGMNTEAFF.

The chain combines TRBV6-5 with TRBJ1-6; the D is unclear. CDR1 and CDR2 from the germline V gene are MNHEY and SVGAGI. Deletions cut 0 bases from V and 7 bases from J, with 10 bases between. The CDR3 has 15 amino acids. This CDR3 reads CASSYSGVQNSPLHF. In DNA, the CDR3 is TGTGCCAGCAGTTACTCTGGAGTGCAGAATTCACCCCTCCACTTT.

The V and J genes are TRBV7-2 and TRBJ2-5; TRBD2 aligns across 9 bases. J was trimmed by 5 bases and V by 7 bases; bases with no gene match: 11. The CDR3 sequence is 15 residues long. Germline V gene lookup returns CDR1 SGHTA and CDR2 FQGNSA. Written as DNA, the CDR3 is TGTGCCAGCACCGTAGCGGGAGTGGGTGGGGAGACCCAGTACTTC. Translating gives CASTVAGVGGETQYF.